The present entry profiles one T cell receptor beta chain with its context. Its antigen remains unidentified. The data stem from a study of cytomegalovirus exposure and HLA in healthy donors. On the study more broadly: The approximately 110 validation repertoires used a platform that matched the one used for the roughly 650 first-cohort repertoires, as a later analysis reported. Study-wide points: The study flagged roughly 160 TCR beta chains as cytomegalovirus-associated.

The CDR3 sequence is 16 residues long. V was clipped by 1 base and J by 5 bases, with 14 bases between them. Germline V lookup: CDR1 MGHRA, CDR2 YSYEKL. Generated by immunoSEQ multiplex PCR, the TCRdb table keeps only in-frame clones and is missing some. The sample carries roughly 98,000 clones, around 85% recorded once. The source material was PBMCs. J is TRBJ1-4 and V is TRBV4-1; D gene uncertain. The sequence was obtained from a woman aged 30 to 39 in good health and CMV-seronegative. The CDR3 DNA follows: TGCGCCAGCAGCCAAGTATTGGGCGGGGAAAATGAAAAACTGTTTTTT. As protein: CASSQVLGGENEKLFF.